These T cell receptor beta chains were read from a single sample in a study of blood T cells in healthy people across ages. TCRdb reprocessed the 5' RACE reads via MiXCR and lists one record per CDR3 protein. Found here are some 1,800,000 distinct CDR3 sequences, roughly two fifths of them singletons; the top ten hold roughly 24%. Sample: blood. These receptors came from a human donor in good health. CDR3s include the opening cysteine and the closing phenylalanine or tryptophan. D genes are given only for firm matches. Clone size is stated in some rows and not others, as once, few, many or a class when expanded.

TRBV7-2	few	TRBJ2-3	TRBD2	CASSLAGTSVSDTQYF	TGTGCCAGCAGCTTAGCCGGGACTAGCGTTTCAGATACGCAGTATTTT
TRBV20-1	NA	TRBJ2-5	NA	CSASRLETQYF	TGCAGTGCTAGTAGACTTGAGACCCAGTACTTC
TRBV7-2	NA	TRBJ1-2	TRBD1	CASSATGDGHTF	TGTGCCAGCAGCGCGACAGGGGATGGCCACACCTTC
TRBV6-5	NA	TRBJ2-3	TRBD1	CASSRQGITDTQYF	TGTGCCAGCAGCCGACAGGGTATAACAGATACGCAGTATTTT
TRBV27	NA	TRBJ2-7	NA	CASSFGLRAYEQYF	TGTGCCAGCAGTTTTGGGCTCCGGGCCTACGAGCAGTACTTC
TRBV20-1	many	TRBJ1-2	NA	CSAATDLNYGYTF	TGCAGTGCCGCGACAGACTTGAACTATGGCTACACCTTC
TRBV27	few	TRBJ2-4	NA	CVTGDRGAGAKNIQYF	TGTGTCACCGGGGATCGGGGGGCGGGAGCCAAAAACATTCAGTACTTC
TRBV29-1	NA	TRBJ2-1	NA	CSVEWSNEQFF	TGCAGCGTTGAATGGAGCAATGAGCAGTTCTTC
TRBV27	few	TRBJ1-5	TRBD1	CASSLSAVQGFYSNQPQHF	TGTGCCAGCAGTTTATCGGCGGTACAGGGGTTCTATAGCAATCAGCCCCAGCATTTT
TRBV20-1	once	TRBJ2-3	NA	CSASRGPRGDTQYF	TGCAGTGCTAGTCGCGGGCCCCGAGGGGATACGCAGTATTTT
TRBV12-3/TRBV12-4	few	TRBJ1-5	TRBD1	CASSQTGQGGNQPQHF	TGTGCCAGCAGTCAAACTGGACAGGGGGGCAATCAGCCCCAGCATTTT
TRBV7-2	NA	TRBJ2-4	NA	CAGSLGVKDIQYF	TGTGCCGGCAGTCTGGGGGTGAAGGACATTCAGTACTTC
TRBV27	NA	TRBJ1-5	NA	CASSTYPNQPQHF	TGTGCCAGCAGCACCTACCCCAATCAGCCCCAGCATTTT
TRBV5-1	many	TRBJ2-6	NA	CASSLITGANVLTF	TGTGCCAGCAGCTTAATTACTGGGGCCAACGTCCTGACTTTC
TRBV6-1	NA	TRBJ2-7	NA	CASSEALAQAGYEQDF	TGTGCCAGCAGTGAAGCGCTGGCTCAGGCGGGCTACGAGCAGGACTTC
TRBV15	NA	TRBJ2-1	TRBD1	CATSRARQGVDGEQFF	TGTGCCACCAGCAGAGCCCGACAGGGTGTGGACGGTGAGCAGTTCTTC
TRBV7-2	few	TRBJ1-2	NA	CASSRPGHNYGYTF	TGTGCCAGCAGCCGCCCGGGCCACAACTATGGCTACACCTTC
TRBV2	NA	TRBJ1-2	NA	CASSNRPNYGYTF	TGTGCCAGCAGCAACAGACCTAACTATGGCTACACCTTC
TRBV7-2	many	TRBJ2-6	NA	CASSSGGSGANVLTF	TGTGCCAGCAGTTCCGGAGGATCTGGGGCCAACGTCCTGACTTTC
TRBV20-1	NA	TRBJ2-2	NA	CSARPQGGTGELFF	TGCAGTGCTAGGCCGCAGGGAGGCACCGGGGAGCTGTTTTTT
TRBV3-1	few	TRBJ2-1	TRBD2	CASSQETQRGSSYNEQFF	TGTGCCAGCAGCCAAGAGACCCAGCGGGGGAGCTCCTACAATGAGCAGTTCTTC
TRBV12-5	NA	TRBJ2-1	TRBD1	CASGLVGGRFEQFF	TGTGCTAGTGGCTTAGTAGGGGGCCGCTTTGAGCAGTTCTTC
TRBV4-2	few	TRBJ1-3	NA	CASSQLHQGTANTIYF	TGTGCCAGCAGCCAACTTCACCAGGGGACCGCAAACACCATATATTTT
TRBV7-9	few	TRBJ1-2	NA	CASSQVWGADGYTF	TGTGCCAGCAGCCAAGTATGGGGGGCGGATGGCTACACCTTC
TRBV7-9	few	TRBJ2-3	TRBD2	CAWVAGVLESADTQYF	TGTGCATGGGTAGCGGGGGTCCTCGAGTCCGCAGATACGCAGTATTTT
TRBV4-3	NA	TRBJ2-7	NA	CASSQARGNEQYF	TGCGCCAGCAGCCAAGCGCGAGGGAACGAGCAGTACTTC
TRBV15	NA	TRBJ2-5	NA	CATRETAPQETQYF	TGTGCCACCAGAGAGACTGCTCCTCAAGAGACCCAGTACTTC
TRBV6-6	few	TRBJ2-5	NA	CASSRTDRPTQYF	TGTGCCAGCAGTCGCACGGACAGACCTACCCAGTACTTC
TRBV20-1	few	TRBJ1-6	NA	CSASRESYNSPLHF	TGCAGTGCTAGCAGGGAGTCCTATAATTCACCCCTCCACTTT
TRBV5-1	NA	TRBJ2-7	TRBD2	CASSLVASGGYEQYF	TGCGCCAGCAGCTTGGTAGCTAGCGGGGGGTACGAGCAGTACTTC
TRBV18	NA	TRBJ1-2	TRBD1	CASSPSRTGEVYGYTF	TGTGCCAGCTCACCATCGAGGACAGGGGAGGTCTATGGCTACACCTTC
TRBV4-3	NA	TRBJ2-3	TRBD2	CASSQDVSSGGSDTQYF	TGCGCCAGCAGCCAAGATGTCTCTAGCGGGGGATCAGATACGCAGTATTTT
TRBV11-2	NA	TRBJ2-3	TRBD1	CASRGQPTYTDTQYF	TGTGCCAGCAGGGGACAGCCAACCTACACAGATACGCAGTATTTT
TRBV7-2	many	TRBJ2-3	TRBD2	CASSLRVLAGNTDTQYF	TGTGCCAGCAGCCTACGTGTCCTAGCGGGGAACACAGATACGCAGTATTTT
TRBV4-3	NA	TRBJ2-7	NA	CASSQAAGYEQYF	TGCGCCAGCAGCCAAGCGGCTGGGTACGAGCAGTACTTC
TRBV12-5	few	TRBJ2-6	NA	CASGLGRTSSGANVLTF	TGTGCTAGTGGTTTGGGACGGACCAGCTCTGGGGCCAACGTCCTGACTTTC
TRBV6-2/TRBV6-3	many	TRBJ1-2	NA	CASRLDSYGYTF	TGTGCCAGCAGACTGGACAGCTATGGCTACACCTTC
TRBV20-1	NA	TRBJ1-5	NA	CSVRSLEGQPQHF	TGCAGTGTTAGGTCGCTGGAGGGTCAGCCCCAGCATTTT
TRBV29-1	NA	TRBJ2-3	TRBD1	CSDGQGADTQYF	TGCAGCGACGGACAGGGGGCAGATACGCAGTATTTT
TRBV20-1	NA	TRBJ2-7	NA	CSALEREQYF	TGCAGTGCCCTGGAACGGGAGCAGTACTTC
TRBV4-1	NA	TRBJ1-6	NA	CASSQAGQGKDSPLHF	TGCGCCAGCAGCCAAGCGGGCCAAGGGAAGGATTCACCCCTCCACTTT
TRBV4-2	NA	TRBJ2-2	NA	CASSLDYTGELFF	TGTGCCAGCAGCCTGGATTACACCGGGGAGCTGTTTTTT
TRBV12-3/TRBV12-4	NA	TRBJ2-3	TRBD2	CASSFRGRADMQYF	TGTGCCAGCAGTTTTAGAGGGAGGGCAGATATGCAGTATTTT
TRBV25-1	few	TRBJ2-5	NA	CASSDAARGIETQYF	TGTGCCAGCAGTGACGCCGCTAGGGGGATTGAGACCCAGTACTTC
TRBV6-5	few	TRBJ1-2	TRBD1	CASSRSRTGDGYTF	TGTGCCAGCAGTCGTTCCCGGACAGGGGATGGCTACACCTTC
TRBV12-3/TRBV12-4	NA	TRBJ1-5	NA	CASSPRSGGYSNQPQHF	TGTGCCAGCAGCCCGCGGTCTGGGGGATATAGCAATCAGCCCCAGCATTTT